The rows below give T cell receptor beta chains drawn from one sample of a study of blood T cell repertoires in COVID-19. The method was immunoSEQ multiplex PCR; TCRdb's version includes in-frame clones alone and lacks a portion of them. The data contain under 55,000 clones, roughly 90% of them seen just once; the ten biggest clones take up around 3.6%. The sequenced sample was peripheral blood. These receptors were collected from a human donor in a cohort sampled during active COVID-19. CDR3s include the opening cysteine and the closing phenylalanine or tryptophan. Fields, in order: J gene, V gene, D gene, clone size, CDR3 protein, CDR3 DNA. D genes are given only for firm matches. The size entry is marked missing in some rows and otherwise reads once, few, many or a size class.

TRBJ1-1 TRBV11-2 TRBD1 once CASSMQGVGTEAFF TGTGCCAGCAGCATGCAGGGGGTTGGAACTGAAGCTTTCTTT
TRBJ2-7 TRBV12-1 . . CASSFETRDRGLYEQYF TGTGCCAGCAGCTTTGAGACCCGGGACAGGGGGCTCTACGAGCAGTACTTC
TRBJ1-4 TRBV3-1/TRBV3-2 TRBD1 . CASSQVQGALLLNEKLFF TGTGCCAGCAGCCAGGTACAGGGGGCACTTTTGTTGAATGAAAAACTGTTTTTT
TRBJ2-5 TRBV29-1 . . CSVVREETQYF TGCAGCGTTGTTCGAGAAGAGACCCAGTACTTC
TRBJ2-2 TRBV5-1 . . CASSSEGLPNTGELFF TGCGCCAGCAGCTCAGAGGGCCTCCCGAACACCGGGGAGCTGTTTTTT
TRBJ2-7 TRBV5-4 . . CASSRGESGLYEQYF TGTGCCAGCAGCCGGGGTGAATCCGGCCTCTACGAGCAGTACTTC
TRBJ1-3 TRBV28 TRBD1 . CASTLSGTGANTIYF TGTGCCAGCACCCTTAGCGGGACAGGGGCAAACACCATATATTTT
TRBJ2-6 TRBV19 . . CASKAGNSGANVLTF TGTGCCAGTAAGGCGGGAAACTCTGGGGCCAACGTCCTGACTTTC
TRBJ1-1 TRBV9 . . CASSSFSPLAGNTEAFF TGTGCCAGCAGTTCCTTTTCCCCCCTGGCTGGGAACACTGAAGCTTTCTTT
TRBJ2-7 TRBV5-1 . . CASSLGPSQDEQYF TGCGCCAGCAGCCTGGGACCTTCCCAGGACGAGCAGTACTTC
TRBJ1-2 TRBV7-9 . . CASSLGAGYGYTF TGTGCCAGCAGCTTAGGGGCAGGCTATGGCTACACCTTC
TRBJ1-5 TRBV19 . . CASKDKYSNQPQHF TGTGCCAGTAAGGACAAATATAGCAATCAGCCCCAGCATTTT
TRBJ2-1 TRBV20-1 . . CSAMSGEQFF TGCAGTGCCATGTCAGGGGAGCAGTTCTTC
TRBJ2-2 TRBV4-1 TRBD1 . CASSQPPGQGTGELFF TGCGCCAGCAGCCAACCGCCAGGACAGGGAACCGGGGAGCTGTTTTTT
TRBJ1-3 TRBV7-6 . once CASSFGSTGSGNTIYF TGTGCCAGCAGCTTCGGTTCGACAGGCTCTGGAAACACCATATATTTT
TRBJ2-1 TRBV24-1 . . CATSDSGRDLGNEQFF TGTGCCACCAGTGATTCGGGGCGGGATCTCGGGAATGAGCAGTTCTTC
TRBJ1-2 TRBV25-1 . . CASSELDRNYGYTF TGTGCCAGCAGTGAATTAGACAGGAACTATGGCTACACCTTC
TRBJ2-5 TRBV13 . . CASSSRRRVGETQYF TGTGCCAGCAGCTCCCGTCGGCGGGTAGGAGAGACCCAGTACTTC
TRBJ2-1 TRBV18 . . CASSPGQGGTEQFF TGTGCCAGCTCACCCGGACAGGGAGGGACTGAGCAGTTCTTC
TRBJ1-1 TRBV6-5 TRBD1 . CASSYARQGWNTEAFF TGTGCCAGCAGTTACGCTAGACAGGGATGGAACACTGAAGCTTTCTTT
TRBJ1-1 TRBV5-1 TRBD1 . CASSLVHPGQGSEAFF TGCGCCAGCAGCTTGGTTCACCCGGGACAGGGGTCTGAAGCTTTCTTT
TRBJ2-3 TRBV6-4 . few CASSDSSGGTDTQYF TGTGCCAGCAGTGACTCTTCAGGGGGCACAGATACGCAGTATTTT
TRBJ1-2 TRBV19 TRBD1 . CASSYLPGQGDNGYTF TGTGCCAGTAGTTACCTACCGGGACAGGGGGATAATGGCTACACCTTC
TRBJ1-2 TRBV30 TRBD1 . CAWGLQGAGGYTF TGTGCCTGGGGATTACAGGGGGCTGGTGGCTACACCTTC
TRBJ2-2 TRBV13 . . CASTPDKNSGELFF TGTGCCAGCACCCCGGATAAAAACAGCGGGGAGCTGTTTTTT
TRBJ2-5 TRBV29-1 TRBD1 . CSETGASDTQYF TGCAGCGAAACAGGGGCGTCTGATACCCAGTACTTC
TRBJ2-2 TRBV5-4 . . CASSLGGVGFRGELFF TGTGCCAGCAGCTTGGGGGGCGTGGGGTTTCGTGGGGAGCTGTTTTTT
TRBJ1-3 TRBV12-3/TRBV12-4 . . CASNDRKDTIYF TGTGCCAGCAATGACAGGAAGGACACCATATATTTT
TRBJ1-1 TRBV7-3 TRBD1 . CASSQGGTGAGNTEAFF TGTGCCAGCAGCCAGGGAGGGACAGGGGCGGGAAACACTGAAGCTTTCTTT
TRBJ2-7 TRBV28 TRBD2 few CASSLSDTTSAREEQYF TGTGCCAGCAGTTTAAGCGACACGACTAGCGCCCGGGAGGAGCAGTACTTC